The next 23 T cell receptor beta chains were all read from a single sample in a study of CD8 T cells in ankylosing spondylitis (dated 2017 in TCRdb). The protocol used for the library was 5' RACE. These reads were obtained on an Illumina HiSeq 2500. In-frame beta chains were kept once TCRdb had trimmed the public reads at Q25 with fastp and called clones with MiXCR. Each record represents a unique CDR3 protein, reported with the most common genes and DNA among its rows. This sample lists 200,000 to 250,000 distinct CDR3 sequences; roughly 26% were detected once. Just over 6.5% of the sample comes from the top ten. Source material: blood, either unsorted or a sorted T cell fraction (not recorded which). Receptors originate from a male donor with ankylosing spondylitis or in good health (not recorded which).

In this sample, this clonotype turned up a few times. The chain couples TRBV29-1 to TRBJ2-5; maybe TRBD1 (5 bases). CDR3 size: 13 residues. V shed 6 bases and J shed 3 bases, with 14 bases lying between them. CDR1 is SQVTM and CDR2 is ANQGSEA in the germline V gene. In DNA form, the CDR3 reads TGCAGCGTGTCGATCAGGGTCGAAGAGACCCAGTACTTC. Its protein is CSVSIRVEETQYF.

This clonotype was recorded many times. The chain couples TRBV9 to TRBJ2-3; no reliable D call. This CDR3 has 13 residues. Germline CDR1 is SGDLS and CDR2 is YYNGEE. The V end lost 4 bases, the J end lost 8 bases, and 14 bases lay between the germline ends. CDR3 DNA: TGTGCCAGCAGCAACCCGGGCCCCAGTACGCAGTATTTT. Its protein is CASSNPGPSTQYF.

The gene calls are TRBV9 and TRBJ2-1; TRBD2 aligns across 9 bases. This CDR3 is built from 17 residues. From germline, CDR1 is SGDLS and CDR2 YYNGEE. V trimming: 0 bases; J trimming: 5 bases; junction bases outside the gene matches: 9. The CDR3 loop reads CASSVETRLADHNEQFF. DNA for the CDR3: TGTGCCAGCAGCGTAGAAACCAGACTAGCGGACCACAATGAGCAGTTCTTC. Drawing the rest from reference TRBV9 and TRBJ2-1, the complete variable domain is DSGVTQTPKHLITATGQRVTLRCSPRSGDLSVYWYQQSLDQGLQFLIQYYNGEERAKGNILERFSAQQFPDLHSELNLSSLELGDSALYFCASSVETRLADHNEQFFGPGTRLTVL.

This clonotype was observed many times. CDR3 DNA: TGTGCCAGCAGATTAGGGGTGGTACTAGCGGGAGATACTCCTCGAGAGACCCAGTACTTC. Amino acid sequence: CASRLGVVLAGDTPRETQYF. The J gene is TRBJ2-5, the V gene TRBV27; TRBD2 matches 11 bases. This CDR3 contains 20 residues. Looked up from germline, CDR1 is MNHEY and CDR2 is SMNVEV (reference sequence). V shed 6 bases and J 4 bases; nucleotides not matched to a gene: 22.

This clonotype was observed a few times. The rearrangement links TRBV2 to TRBJ1-5; D uncertain. Germline V gives CDR1 SNHLY, CDR2 FYNNEI. This CDR3 is built from 11 residues. The V gene lost 6 bases and the J gene lost 3 bases, with 3 bases spanning the gap. CDR3 DNA: TGTGCCAGCAGGGTCAATCAGCCCCAGCATTTT. This sequence encodes CASRVNQPQHF.

This clonotype was observed at least ten times. This chain uses TRBV6-5 with TRBJ2-2; no reliable D call. The ends were cut back, 4 bases at V and 6 bases at J, with 12 bases in the middle. Germline loops: CDR1 MNHEY, CDR2 SVGAGI. The CDR3 has 14 amino acids. CDR3 sequence (DNA): TGTGCCAGCAGTTGGGTCTCTGGGTCCGGGGAGCTGTTTTTT. Translating gives CASSWVSGSGELFF.

This clonotype was seen ten or more times. The chain links TRBV5-1 to TRBJ1-4, with D unclear. CDR3 length: 15 amino acids. V lost 2 bases, J lost 2 bases, and 10 bases lay in between. CDR1 SGHRS and CDR2 YFSETQ come from the germline V gene. In nucleotides, the CDR3 is TGCGCCAGCAGCTTTCTGGGCTTTACTAATGAAAAACTGTTTTTT. Translation: CASSFLGFTNEKLFF.

This clonotype was observed many times. The CDR3 protein is CASSFGHGNTGELFF. The CDR3 DNA follows: TGCGCCAGCAGCTTTGGACATGGCAACACCGGGGAGCTGTTTTTT. The chain combines TRBV5-1 with TRBJ2-2; D is perhaps TRBD1 (5 bases). The germline V and J ends were trimmed by 2 bases and 2 bases, with 10 bases remaining between them. This CDR3 region has 15 residues. Germline-derived CDR1 and CDR2 are SGHRS and YFSETQ.

This clonotype was observed many times. V and J are TRBV7-9 and TRBJ2-4; D may be TRBD1 or TRBD2 (5 bases each). Trimming pared 1 base from V and 0 bases from J, leaving 10 bases between. CDR3 length: 16 residues. Germline V gives CDR1 SEHNR, CDR2 FQNEAQ (reference sequence). The CDR3, as DNA: TGTGCCAGCAGCTTAGAGTGGGGGTTAGCCAAAAACATTCAGTACTTC. It codes for CASSLEWGLAKNIQYF.

This clonotype was found many times. This CDR3 is CASSGGGVSGGSYNEQFF. The CDR3 DNA reads TGTGCCAGCAGTGGGGGGGGAGTAAGCGGGGGCTCCTACAATGAGCAGTTCTTC. V gene TRBV12-3 or TRBV12-4 combines with J gene TRBJ2-1; TRBD2 agrees at 8 bases. Germline trimming cut 5 bases from V and 0 bases from J; bases unmatched to any gene: 12. The CDR3 has 18 amino acids.

This chain connects TRBV6-5 to TRBJ2-3; 14 positions agree with TRBD2. Germline trimming cut 6 bases from V and 5 bases from J; bases unmatched to any gene: 7. From germline, CDR1 is MNHEY and CDR2 SVGAGI. This CDR3 is 16 amino acids long. The CDR3 protein is CASRLGLAGGQDTQYF. CDR3 sequence (DNA): TGTGCCAGCAGATTAGGACTAGCGGGAGGCCAAGATACGCAGTATTTT.

This clonotype has only a few counts. The chain links TRBV20-1 to TRBJ2-1; D uncertain. V gave up 1 base and J gave up 0 bases, with 7 bases separating them. The CDR3 extends over 14 amino acids. Germline V gives CDR1 DFQATT, CDR2 SNEGSKA (reference sequence). The CDR3 sequence is CSARGQSSYNEQFF. The CDR3 DNA follows: TGCAGTGCTAGAGGGCAGAGCTCCTACAATGAGCAGTTCTTC.

At least ten counts were recorded for this clonotype. The chain employs TRBV4-2 and TRBJ2-1, with 7 positions matching TRBD2. The CDR3 sequence is 15 residues long. J was trimmed by 6 bases and V by 0 bases; bases with no gene match: 5. Germline loops: CDR1 LGHNA, CDR2 YNFKEQ. The DNA of the CDR3 is TGTGCCAGCAGCCAAGATCTCCTAGCGGTCAATGAGCAGTTCTTC. It specifies CASSQDLLAVNEQFF.

This clonotype has at least ten counts. The J gene is TRBJ2-7, the V gene TRBV10-1; possibly TRBD2 for D (5 bases). The CDR3 loop spans 12 amino acids. CDR1 is WNHNN and CDR2 is SYGVQD in the germline V gene (reference sequence). Trimming left V 0 bases short and J 6 bases short, with 6 bases between. The CDR3 region has the DNA TGCGCCAGCAGTGAGTCGAGCGGCGAGCAGTACTTC. Amino acids: CASSESSGEQYF.

This clonotype has just a few counts. The chain is built from TRBV6-1 and TRBJ2-3; D gene unclear. CDR3 length equals 14 residues. Germline V gene data show CDR1 as MNHNS and CDR2 as SASEGT. Trimming took 8 bases from V and 0 from J, leaving 12 bases between them. The CDR3 loop reads CASASGGSTDTQYF. The CDR3 DNA is TGTGCCAGCGCTTCGGGCGGCAGCACAGATACGCAGTATTTT.

There are many counts of this clonotype. J is TRBJ2-7 and V is TRBV3-1; 7 nucleotides match TRBD2. The CDR3 length is 14 residues. The germline gives CDR1 LGHDT, CDR2 YNNKEL (reference sequence). The V segment lost 4 bases and the J segment 10 bases; nucleotides outside the gene matches: 13. CDR3 bases: TGTGCCAGCAGCCGATTTCCAGATCGGGGGGATCAGTACTTC. Protein product: CASSRFPDRGDQYF.

The chain carries TRBV20-1 and TRBJ2-1; 12 bases map to TRBD2. Germline trimming cut 5 bases from V and 3 bases from J; bases unmatched to any gene: 14. Germline-derived CDR1 and CDR2 are DFQATT and SNEGSKA (reference sequence). The CDR3 runs 18 residues. The CDR3 region is CSAPPTSGSFMGYNEQFF. CDR3 nucleotide sequence: TGCAGTGCTCCTCCGACTAGCGGGAGCTTTATGGGCTACAATGAGCAGTTCTTC.

This clonotype was found many times. The genes are TRBV2 and TRBJ2-2, with 9 bases fitting TRBD2. Germline CDR1 and CDR2: SNHLY and FYNNEI. This CDR3 comprises 16 residues. Trimming at V came to 4 bases and at J to 2 bases, leaving 5 bases not matched to a gene. In DNA form, the CDR3 reads TGTGCCAGCAGTGCCCTGCTAGCGGGAAACACCGGGGAGCTGTTTTTT. Translated: CASSALLAGNTGELFF. Full variable domain (missing parts from reference TRBV2 and TRBJ2-2): EPEVTQTPSHQVTQMGQEVILRCVPISNHLYFYWYRQILGQKVEFLVSFYNNEISEKSEIFDDQFSVERPDGSNFTLKIRSTKLEDSAMYFCASSALLAGNTGELFFGEGSRLTVL.

This clonotype was seen a single time. This chain joins TRBV28 and TRBJ2-7; 7 bases line up with TRBD2. The CDR3 contains 13 residues. The V segment lost 6 bases and the J segment 5 bases; nucleotides outside the gene matches: 7. Germline V lookup: CDR1 MDHEN, CDR2 SYDVKM. This chain's CDR3 is CASSGRIPNEQYF. CDR3 nucleotide sequence: TGTGCCAGCAGCGGGAGGATTCCTAACGAGCAGTACTTC.

This clonotype was detected only a few times. The chain is built from TRBV5-5 and TRBJ1-3; 7 bases match TRBD1. V lost 3 bases and J lost 6; bases outside the gene matches: 18. There are 18 residues in the CDR3. CDR1 and CDR2 (germline): SGHKS, YYEKEE (reference sequence). DNA of the CDR3: TGTGCCAGCAGCTCTACGGGACAGAGCAGTCACACCAAAAACACCATATATTTT. Translated: CASSSTGQSSHTKNTIYF.

This clonotype was observed many times. The V call is TRBV10-3, the J call TRBJ1-1; D remains unclear. The CDR3 sequence is 14 residues long. The germline V gene encodes CDR1 ENHRY and CDR2 SYGVKD. V dropped 5 bases and J dropped 2 bases, with 12 bases sitting between them. CDR3 sequence: CAISPYDGNTEAFF. The DNA of the CDR3 is TGTGCCATCAGTCCGTACGACGGAAACACTGAAGCTTTCTTT.

The chain links TRBV6-5 to TRBJ2-7; 9 bases agree with TRBD1. Germline loops: CDR1 MNHEY, CDR2 SVGAGI. The junction had 10 bases not matched to a gene; V was cut back by 1 base and J by 3 bases. This CDR3 contains 17 residues. The CDR3 spells CASSYYFRDRAHYEQYF. CDR3 nucleotide sequence: TGTGCCAGCAGTTACTACTTTAGGGACAGGGCACACTACGAGCAGTACTTC.

This sequence joins TRBV29-1 and TRBJ2-2, with a possible D match to TRBD1 (5 bases). V was cut by 5 bases and J by 0 bases, with 10 bases left in between. The CDR3 length is 14 residues. Germline CDR1 SQVTM, CDR2 ANQGSEA. DNA of the CDR3: TGCAGCGTTAAGGGGCGGTCGAACACCGGGGAGCTGTTTTTT. It yields the protein CSVKGRSNTGELFF.